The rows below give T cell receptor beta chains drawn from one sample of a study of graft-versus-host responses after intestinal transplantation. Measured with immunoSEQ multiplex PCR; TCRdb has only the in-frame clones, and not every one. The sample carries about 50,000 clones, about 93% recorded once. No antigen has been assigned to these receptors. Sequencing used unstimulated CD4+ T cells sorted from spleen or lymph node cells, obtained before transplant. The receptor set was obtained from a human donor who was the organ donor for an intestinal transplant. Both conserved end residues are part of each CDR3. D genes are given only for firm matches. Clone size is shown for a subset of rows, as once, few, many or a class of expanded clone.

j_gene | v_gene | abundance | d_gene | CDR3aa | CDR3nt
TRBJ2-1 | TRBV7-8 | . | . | CASSLVSQNGNNEQFF | TGTGCCAGCAGCTTAGTTTCCCAGAACGGCAACAATGAGCAGTTCTTC
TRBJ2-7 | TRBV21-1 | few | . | CASSKGTGEGEQYF | TGTGCCAGCAGCAAAGGGACAGGGGAGGGCGAGCAGTACTTC
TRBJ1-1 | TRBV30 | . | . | CAWRTGLNTEAFF | TGTGCCTGGAGAACAGGGTTGAACACTGAAGCTTTCTTT
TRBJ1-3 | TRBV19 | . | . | CASQDSRRNTIYF | TGTGCCAGTCAGGACAGCCGTAGAAACACCATATATTTT
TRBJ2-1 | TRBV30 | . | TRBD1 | CAWSPGQGSEQFF | TGTGCCTGGAGTCCGGGACAGGGGTCTGAGCAGTTCTTC
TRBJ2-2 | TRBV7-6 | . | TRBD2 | CASSLVQWVAGDTGELFF | TGTGCCAGCAGCTTAGTTCAGTGGGTAGCGGGAGATACCGGGGAGCTGTTTTTT
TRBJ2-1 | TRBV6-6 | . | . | CASSYVAGNNEQFF | TGTGCCAGCAGTTATGTGGCAGGGAACAATGAGCAGTTCTTC
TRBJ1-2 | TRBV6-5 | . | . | CASSYSRDVNYGYTF | TGTGCCAGCAGTTACTCGAGGGACGTAAACTATGGCTACACCTTC
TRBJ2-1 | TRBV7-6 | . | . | CASSLEGEPYNEQFF | TGTGCCAGCAGCTTAGAAGGTGAACCCTACAATGAGCAGTTCTTC
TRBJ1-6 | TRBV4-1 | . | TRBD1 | CASSQRQGLNSPLHF | TGCGCCAGCAGCCAGCGACAGGGTCTTAATTCACCCCTCCACTTT
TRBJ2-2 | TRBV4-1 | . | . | CASSHPLAERGTGELFF | TGCGCCAGCAGCCATCCTCTAGCGGAGAGGGGGACCGGGGAGCTGTTTTTT
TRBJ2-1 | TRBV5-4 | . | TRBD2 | CASSLAGAGAYNEQFF | TGTGCCAGCAGCTTAGCGGGAGCGGGGGCCTACAATGAGCAGTTCTTC